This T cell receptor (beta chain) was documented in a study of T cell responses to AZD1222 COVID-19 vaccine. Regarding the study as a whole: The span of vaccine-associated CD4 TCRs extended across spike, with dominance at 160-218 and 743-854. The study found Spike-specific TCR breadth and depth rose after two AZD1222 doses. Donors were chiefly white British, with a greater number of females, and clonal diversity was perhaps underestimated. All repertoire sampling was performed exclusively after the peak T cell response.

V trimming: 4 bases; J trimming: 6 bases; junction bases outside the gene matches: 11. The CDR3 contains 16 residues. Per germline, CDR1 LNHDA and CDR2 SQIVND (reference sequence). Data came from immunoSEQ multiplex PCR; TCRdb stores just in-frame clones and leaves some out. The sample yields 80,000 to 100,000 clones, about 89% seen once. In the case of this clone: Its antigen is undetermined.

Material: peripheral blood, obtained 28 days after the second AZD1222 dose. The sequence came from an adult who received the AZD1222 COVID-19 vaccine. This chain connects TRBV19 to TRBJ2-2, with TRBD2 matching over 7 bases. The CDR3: CASSNRPGGAAGELFF. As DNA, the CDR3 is TGTGCCAGTAGTAACCGGCCGGGGGGAGCCGCCGGGGAGCTGTTTTTT.